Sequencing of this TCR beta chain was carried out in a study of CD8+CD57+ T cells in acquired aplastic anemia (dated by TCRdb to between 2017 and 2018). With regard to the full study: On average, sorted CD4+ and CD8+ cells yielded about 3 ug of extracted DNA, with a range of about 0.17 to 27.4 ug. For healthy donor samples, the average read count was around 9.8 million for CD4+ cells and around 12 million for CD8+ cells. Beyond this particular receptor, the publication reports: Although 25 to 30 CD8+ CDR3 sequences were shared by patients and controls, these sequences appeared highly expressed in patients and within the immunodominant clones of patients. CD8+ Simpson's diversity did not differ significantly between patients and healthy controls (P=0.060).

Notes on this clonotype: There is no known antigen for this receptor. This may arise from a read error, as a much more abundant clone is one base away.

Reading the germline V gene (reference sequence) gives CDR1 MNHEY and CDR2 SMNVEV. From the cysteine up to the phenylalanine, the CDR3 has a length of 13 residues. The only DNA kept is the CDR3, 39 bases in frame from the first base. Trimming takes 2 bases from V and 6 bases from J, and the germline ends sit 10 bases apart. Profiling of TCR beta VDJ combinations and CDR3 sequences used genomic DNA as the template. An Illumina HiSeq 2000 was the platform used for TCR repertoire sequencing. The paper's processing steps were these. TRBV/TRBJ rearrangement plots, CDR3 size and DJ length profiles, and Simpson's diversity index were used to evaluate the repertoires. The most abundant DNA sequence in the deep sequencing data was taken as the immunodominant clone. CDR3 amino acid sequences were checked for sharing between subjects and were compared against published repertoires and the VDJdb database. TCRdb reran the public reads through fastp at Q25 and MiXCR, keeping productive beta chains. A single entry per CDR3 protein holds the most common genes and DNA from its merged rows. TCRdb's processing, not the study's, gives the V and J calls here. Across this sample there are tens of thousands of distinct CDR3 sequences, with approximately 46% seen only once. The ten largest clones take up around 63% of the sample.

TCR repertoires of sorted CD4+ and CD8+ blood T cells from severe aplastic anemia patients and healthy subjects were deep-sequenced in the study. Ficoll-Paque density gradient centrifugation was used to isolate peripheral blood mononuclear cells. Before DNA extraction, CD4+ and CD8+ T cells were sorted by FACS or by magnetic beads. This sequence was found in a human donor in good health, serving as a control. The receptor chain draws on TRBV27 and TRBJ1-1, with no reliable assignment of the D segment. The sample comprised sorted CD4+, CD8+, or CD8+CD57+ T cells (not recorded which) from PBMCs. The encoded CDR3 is CASSLSVAAEAFF. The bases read TGTGCCAGCAGTTTAAGTGTCGCGGCTGAAGCTTTCTTT.